This T cell receptor (beta chain) was sequenced for a study of blood T cell repertoires in COVID-19. Study background: From T cells, B-cell-depleted T cells, or PBMCs came the material, which was cDNA or gDNA.

Repertoires were generated with immunoSEQ multiplex PCR, while TCRdb's copy carries only in-frame clones and drops some. The table includes roughly 160,000 clones, around four fifths detected once. This CDR3 is 15 amino acids long. Germline CDR1 and CDR2: GTSNPN and SVGIG (reference sequence). Trimming left V 2 bases short and J 3 bases short, with 17 bases between. What was sequenced was peripheral blood. The TCR was taken from a woman between 65 and 79 years old who had recovered from COVID-19. The chain carries TRBV30 and TRBJ2-7; tentatively, D is TRBD1 (5 bases). For the CDR3, the DNA is TGTGCCTGGAGTTCGTTGACAGTAACCGGCTACGAGCAGTACTTC. As protein: CAWSSLTVTGYEQYF.